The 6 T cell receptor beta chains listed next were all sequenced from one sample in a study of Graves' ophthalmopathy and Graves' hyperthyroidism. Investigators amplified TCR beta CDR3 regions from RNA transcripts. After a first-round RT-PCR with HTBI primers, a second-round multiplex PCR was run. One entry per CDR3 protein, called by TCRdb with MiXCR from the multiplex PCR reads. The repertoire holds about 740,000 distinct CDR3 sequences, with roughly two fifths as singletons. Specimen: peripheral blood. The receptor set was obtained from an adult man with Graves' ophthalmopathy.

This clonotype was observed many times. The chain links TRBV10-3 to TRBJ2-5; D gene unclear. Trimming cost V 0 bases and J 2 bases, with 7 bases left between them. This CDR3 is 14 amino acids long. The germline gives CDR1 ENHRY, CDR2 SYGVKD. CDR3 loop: CAISESKRQETQYF. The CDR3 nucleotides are TGTGCCATCAGTGAGTCCAAGAGACAAGAGACCCAGTACTTC.

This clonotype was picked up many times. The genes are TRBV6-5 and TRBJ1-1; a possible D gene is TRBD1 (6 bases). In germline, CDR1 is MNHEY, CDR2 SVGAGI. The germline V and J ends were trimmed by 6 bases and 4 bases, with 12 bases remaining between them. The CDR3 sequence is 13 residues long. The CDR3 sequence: CASSRRGGTEAFF. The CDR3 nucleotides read TGTGCCAGCAGCCGAAGGGGGGGCACTGAAGCTTTCTTT.

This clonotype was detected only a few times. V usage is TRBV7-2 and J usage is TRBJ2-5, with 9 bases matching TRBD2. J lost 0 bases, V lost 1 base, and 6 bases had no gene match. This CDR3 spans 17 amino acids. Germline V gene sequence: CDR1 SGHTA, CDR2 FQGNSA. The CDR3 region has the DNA TGTGCCAGCAGCTTAGGAGCGGGGGGTATGAACCAAGAGACCCAGTACTTC. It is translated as CASSLGAGGMNQETQYF.

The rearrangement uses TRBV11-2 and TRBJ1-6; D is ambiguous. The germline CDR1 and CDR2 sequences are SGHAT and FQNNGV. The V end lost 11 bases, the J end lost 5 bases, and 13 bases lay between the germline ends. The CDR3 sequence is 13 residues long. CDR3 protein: CAWSVQDNSPLHF. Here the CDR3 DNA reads TGTGCCTGGAGTGTCCAGGATAATTCACCCCTCCACTTT.

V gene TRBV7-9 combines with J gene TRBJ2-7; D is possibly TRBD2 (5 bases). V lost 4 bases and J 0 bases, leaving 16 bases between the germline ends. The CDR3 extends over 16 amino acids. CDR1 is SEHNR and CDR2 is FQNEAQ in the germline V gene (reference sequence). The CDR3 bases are TGTGCCAGCAGCTCCCTTGCGGGTTACGGCTCCTACGAGCAGTACTTC. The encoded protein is CASSSLAGYGSYEQYF.

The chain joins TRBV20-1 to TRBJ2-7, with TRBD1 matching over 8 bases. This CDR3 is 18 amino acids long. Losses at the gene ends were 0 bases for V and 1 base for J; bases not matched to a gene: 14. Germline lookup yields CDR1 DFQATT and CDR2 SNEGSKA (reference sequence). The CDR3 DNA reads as TGCAGTGCTAGAGATGGAACAGGGGGTGATTTCTGGTCCTACGAGCAGTACTTC. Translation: CSARDGTGGDFWSYEQYF.